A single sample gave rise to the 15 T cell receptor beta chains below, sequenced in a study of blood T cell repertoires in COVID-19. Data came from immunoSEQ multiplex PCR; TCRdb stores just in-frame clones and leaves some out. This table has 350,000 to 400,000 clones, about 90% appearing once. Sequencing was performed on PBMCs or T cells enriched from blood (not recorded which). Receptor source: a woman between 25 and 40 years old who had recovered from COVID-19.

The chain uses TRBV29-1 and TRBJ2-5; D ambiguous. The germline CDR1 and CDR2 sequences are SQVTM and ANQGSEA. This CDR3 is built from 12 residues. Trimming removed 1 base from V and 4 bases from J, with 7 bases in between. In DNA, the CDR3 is TGCAGCGTTGAAGGGGCTCCAGAGACCCAGTACTTC. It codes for CSVEGAPETQYF.

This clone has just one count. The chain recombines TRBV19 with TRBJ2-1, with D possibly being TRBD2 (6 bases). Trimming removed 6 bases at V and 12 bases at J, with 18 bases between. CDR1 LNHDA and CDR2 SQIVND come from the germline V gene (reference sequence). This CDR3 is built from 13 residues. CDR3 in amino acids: CASRRELRGGQFF. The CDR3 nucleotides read TGTGCCAGTAGAAGGGAGTTGCGGGGCGGGCAGTTCTTC.

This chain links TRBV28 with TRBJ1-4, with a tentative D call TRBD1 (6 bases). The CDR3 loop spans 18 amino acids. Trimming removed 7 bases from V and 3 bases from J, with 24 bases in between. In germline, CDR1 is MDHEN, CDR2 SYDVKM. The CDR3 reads CASTARYGTSTANEKLFF. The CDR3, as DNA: TGTGCCAGCACTGCACGGTACGGGACATCTACTGCTAATGAAAAACTGTTTTTT.

CDR3 region: CATSASLSGEQFF. CDR3 DNA: TGTGCCACCAGTGCTTCATTATCGGGTGAGCAGTTCTTC. V usage is TRBV24-1 and J usage is TRBJ2-1; unclear D gene. Deletions cut 5 bases from V and 9 bases from J, with 13 bases between. This CDR3 is 13 amino acids long. Germline CDR1 reads KGHDR; CDR2 reads SFDVKD.

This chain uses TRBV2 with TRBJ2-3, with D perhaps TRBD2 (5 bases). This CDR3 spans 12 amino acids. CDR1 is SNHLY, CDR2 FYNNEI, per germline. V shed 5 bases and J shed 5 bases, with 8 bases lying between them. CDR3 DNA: TGTGCCAGCAGTTATGAGGGAGATACGCAGTATTTT. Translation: CASSYEGDTQYF.

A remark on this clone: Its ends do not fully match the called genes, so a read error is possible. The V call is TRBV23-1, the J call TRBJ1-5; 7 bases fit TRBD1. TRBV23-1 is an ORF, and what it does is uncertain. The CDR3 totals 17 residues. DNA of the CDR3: TGCGCCAGCAGTCAATCCACTAGGGGGCATGGCTTCATGCCCCATCATTTT. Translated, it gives CASSQSTRGHGFMPHHF.

This CDR3 is CASSQPATGGTEAFF. The CDR3 region has the DNA TGTGCCAGCAGCCAACCCGCCACAGGGGGCACTGAAGCTTTCTTT. The chain joins TRBV3-1 (or the pseudogene TRBV3-2) to TRBJ1-1; 8 bases agree with TRBD1. The CDR3 is made up of 15 amino acids. Trimming took 2 bases from V and 4 from J; bases not matched to a gene: 6. Per the germline V gene, CDR1 is LGHDT and CDR2 is YNNKEL (reference sequence).

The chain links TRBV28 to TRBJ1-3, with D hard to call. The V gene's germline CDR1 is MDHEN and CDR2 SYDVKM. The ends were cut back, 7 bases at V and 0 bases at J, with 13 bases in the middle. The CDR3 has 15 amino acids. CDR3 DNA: TGTGCCAGCATCGGAGCTCTTAGCTCTGGAAACACCATATATTTT. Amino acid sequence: CASIGALSSGNTIYF.

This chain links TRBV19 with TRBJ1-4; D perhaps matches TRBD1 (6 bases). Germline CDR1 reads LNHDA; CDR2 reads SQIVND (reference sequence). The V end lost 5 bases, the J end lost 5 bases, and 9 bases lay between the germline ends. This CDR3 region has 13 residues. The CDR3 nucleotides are TGTGCCAGTAGTCCGCAGGGGAATGAAAAACTGTTTTTT. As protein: CASSPQGNEKLFF.

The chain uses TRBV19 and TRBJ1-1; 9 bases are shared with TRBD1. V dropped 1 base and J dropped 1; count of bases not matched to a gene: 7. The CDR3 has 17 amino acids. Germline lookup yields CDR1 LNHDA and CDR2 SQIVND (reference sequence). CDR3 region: CASSIGRDRDPNTEAFF. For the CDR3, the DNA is TGTGCCAGTAGTATAGGGAGGGACAGGGATCCGAACACTGAAGCTTTCTTT.

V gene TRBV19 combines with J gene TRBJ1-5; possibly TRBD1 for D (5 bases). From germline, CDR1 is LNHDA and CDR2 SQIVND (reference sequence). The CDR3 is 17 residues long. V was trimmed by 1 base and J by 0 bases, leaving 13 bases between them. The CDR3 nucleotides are TGTGCCAGTAGTATAGCCTGGGGGGGGAATAGCAATCAGCCCCAGCATTTT. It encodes CASSIAWGGNSNQPQHF. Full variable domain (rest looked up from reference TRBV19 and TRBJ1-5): DGGITQSPKYLFRKEGQNVTLSCEQNLNHDAMYWYRQDPGQGLRLIYYSQIVNDFQKGDIAEGYSVSREKKESFPLTVTSAQKNPTAFYLCASSIAWGGNSNQPQHFGDGTRLSIL.

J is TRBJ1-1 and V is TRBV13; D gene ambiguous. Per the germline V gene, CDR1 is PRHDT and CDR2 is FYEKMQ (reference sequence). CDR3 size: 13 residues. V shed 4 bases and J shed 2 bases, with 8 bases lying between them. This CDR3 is CASSSSRNTEAFF. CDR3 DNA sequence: TGTGCCAGCAGCTCCTCCAGAAACACTGAAGCTTTCTTT. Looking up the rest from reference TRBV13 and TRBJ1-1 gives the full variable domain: AAGVIQSPRHLIKEKRETATLKCYPIPRHDTVYWYQQGPGQDPQFLISFYEKMQSDKGSIPDRFSAQQFSDYHSELNMSSLELGDSALYFCASSSSRNTEAFFGQGTRLTVV.

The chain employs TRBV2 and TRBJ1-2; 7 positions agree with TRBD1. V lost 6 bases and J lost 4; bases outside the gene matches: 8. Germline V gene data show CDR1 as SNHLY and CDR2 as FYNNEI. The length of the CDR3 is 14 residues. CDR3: CASSDQGVGYGYTF. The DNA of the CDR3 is TGTGCCAGCAGCGACCAGGGGGTCGGCTATGGCTACACCTTC.

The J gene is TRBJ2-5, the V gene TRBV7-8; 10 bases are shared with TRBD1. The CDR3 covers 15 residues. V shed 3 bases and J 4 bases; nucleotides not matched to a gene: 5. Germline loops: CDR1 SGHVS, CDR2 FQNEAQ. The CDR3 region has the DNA TGTGCCAGCAGCTTCGGGACAGGGGCTCGAGAGACCCAGTACTTC. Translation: CASSFGTGARETQYF.

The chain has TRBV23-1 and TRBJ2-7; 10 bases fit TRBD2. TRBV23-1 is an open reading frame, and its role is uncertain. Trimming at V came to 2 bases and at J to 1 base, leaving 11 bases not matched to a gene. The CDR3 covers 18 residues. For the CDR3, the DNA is TGCGCCAGCAGTCAAAAATACAACGGACTAGCGGCGTCCTACGAGCAGTACTTC. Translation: CASSQKYNGLAASYEQYF.